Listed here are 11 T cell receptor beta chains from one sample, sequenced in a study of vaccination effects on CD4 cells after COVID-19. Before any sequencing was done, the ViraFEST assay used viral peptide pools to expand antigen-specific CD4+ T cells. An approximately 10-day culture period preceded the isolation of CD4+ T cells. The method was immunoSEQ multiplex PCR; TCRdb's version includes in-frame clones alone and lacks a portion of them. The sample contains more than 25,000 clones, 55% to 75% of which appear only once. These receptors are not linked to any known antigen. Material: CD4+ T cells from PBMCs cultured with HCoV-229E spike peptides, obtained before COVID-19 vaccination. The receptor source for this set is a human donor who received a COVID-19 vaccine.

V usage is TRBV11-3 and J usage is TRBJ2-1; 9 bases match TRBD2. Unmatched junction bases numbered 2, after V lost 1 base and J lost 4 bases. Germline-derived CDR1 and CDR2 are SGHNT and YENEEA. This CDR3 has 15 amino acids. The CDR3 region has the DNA TGTGCCAGCAGCTTAGCGGCGGGGGGGTACAATGAGCAGTTCTTC. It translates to CASSLAAGGYNEQFF.

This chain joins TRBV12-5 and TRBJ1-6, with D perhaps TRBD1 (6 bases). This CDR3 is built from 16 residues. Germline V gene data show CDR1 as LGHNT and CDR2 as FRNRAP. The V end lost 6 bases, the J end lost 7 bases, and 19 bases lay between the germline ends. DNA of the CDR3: TGTGCTAGTGGCCCCGGCAGAGGGCAGGGGAATTCACCCCTCCACTTT. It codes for CASGPGRGQGNSPLHF.

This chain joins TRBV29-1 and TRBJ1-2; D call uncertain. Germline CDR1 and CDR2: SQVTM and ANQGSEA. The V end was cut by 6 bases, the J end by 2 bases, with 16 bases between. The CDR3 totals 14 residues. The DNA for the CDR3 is TGCAGCGTGGGAGATTCGGGGTTAAACTATGGCTACACCTTC. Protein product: CSVGDSGLNYGYTF.

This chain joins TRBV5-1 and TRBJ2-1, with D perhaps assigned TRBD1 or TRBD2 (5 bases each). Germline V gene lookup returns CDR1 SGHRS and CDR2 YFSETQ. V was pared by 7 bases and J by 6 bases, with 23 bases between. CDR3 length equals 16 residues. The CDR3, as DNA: TGCGCCAGCGGATTGGGACGGCGCATCAACGTCAATGAGCAGTTCTTC. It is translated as CASGLGRRINVNEQFF. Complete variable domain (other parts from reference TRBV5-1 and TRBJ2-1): KAGVTQTPRYLIKTRGQQVTLSCSPISGHRSVSWYQQTPGQGLQFLFEYFSETQRNKGNFPGRFSGRQFSNSRSEMNVSTLELGDSALYLCASGLGRRINVNEQFFGPGTRLTVL.

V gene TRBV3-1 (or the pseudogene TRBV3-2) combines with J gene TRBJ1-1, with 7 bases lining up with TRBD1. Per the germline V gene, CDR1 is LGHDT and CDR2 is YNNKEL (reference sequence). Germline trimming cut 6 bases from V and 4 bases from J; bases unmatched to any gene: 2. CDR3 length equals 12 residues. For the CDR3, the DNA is TGTGCCAGCAGAAAGGGGGCCACTGAAGCTTTCTTT. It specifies CASRKGATEAFF.

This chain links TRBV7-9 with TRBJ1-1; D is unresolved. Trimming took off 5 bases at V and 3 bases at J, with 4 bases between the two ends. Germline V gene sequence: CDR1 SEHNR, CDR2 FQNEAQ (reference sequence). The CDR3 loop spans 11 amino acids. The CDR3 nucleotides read TGTGCCAGCAGCCCAGACACTGAAGCTTTCTTT. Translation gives CASSPDTEAFF. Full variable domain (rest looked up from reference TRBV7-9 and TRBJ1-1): DTGVSQNPRHKITKRGQNVTFRCDPISEHNRLYWYRQTLGQGPEFLTYFQNEAQLEKSRLLSDRFSAERPKGSFSTLEIQRTEQGDSAMYLCASSPDTEAFFGQGTRLTVV.

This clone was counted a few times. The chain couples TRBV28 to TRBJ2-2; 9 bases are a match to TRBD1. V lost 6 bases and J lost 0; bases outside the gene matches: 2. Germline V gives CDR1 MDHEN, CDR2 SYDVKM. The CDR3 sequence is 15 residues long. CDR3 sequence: CASSRTGANTGELFF. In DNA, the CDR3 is TGTGCCAGCAGCCGGACAGGGGCGAACACCGGGGAGCTGTTTTTT. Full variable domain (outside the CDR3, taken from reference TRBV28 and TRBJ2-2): DVKVTQSSRYLVKRTGEKVFLECVQDMDHENMFWYRQDPGLGLRLIYFSYDVKMKEKGDIPEGYSVSREKKERFSLILESASTNQTSMYLCASSRTGANTGELFFGEGSRLTVL.

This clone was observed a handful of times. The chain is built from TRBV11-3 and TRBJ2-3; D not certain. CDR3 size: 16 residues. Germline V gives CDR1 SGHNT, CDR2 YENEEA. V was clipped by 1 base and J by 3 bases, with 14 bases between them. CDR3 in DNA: TGTGCCAGCAGCTTAGCGGCGAGTGGCGGTACAGATACGCAGTATTTT. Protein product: CASSLAASGGTDTQYF.

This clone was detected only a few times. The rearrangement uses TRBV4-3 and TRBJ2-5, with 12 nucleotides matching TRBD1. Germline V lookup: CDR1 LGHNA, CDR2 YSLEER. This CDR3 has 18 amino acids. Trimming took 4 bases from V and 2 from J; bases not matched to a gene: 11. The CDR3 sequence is CASSRQGGTGGRQETQYF. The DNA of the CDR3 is TGCGCCAGCAGCCGTCAAGGAGGGACAGGGGGCCGACAAGAGACCCAGTACTTC.

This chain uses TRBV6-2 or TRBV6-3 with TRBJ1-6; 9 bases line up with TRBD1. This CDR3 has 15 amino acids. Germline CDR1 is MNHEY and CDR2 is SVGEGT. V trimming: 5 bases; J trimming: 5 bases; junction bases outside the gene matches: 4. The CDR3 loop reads CASSKTGGDNSPLHF. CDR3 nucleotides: TGTGCCAGCAGTAAGACAGGGGGGGATAATTCACCCCTCCACTTT.

CDR3 in DNA: TGTGCCAGCAGTTTCCCTGCGGTGACGGGAGCCCGCTACGAGCAGTACTTC. Translated: CASSFPAVTGARYEQYF. The chain is built from TRBV28 and TRBJ2-7; weak D call: TRBD2 (6 bases). The CDR3 has 17 residues. V gave up 3 bases and J gave up 3 bases, with 21 bases separating them. Germline V gene data show CDR1 as MDHEN and CDR2 as SYDVKM.